What follows are 16 T cell receptor beta chains derived from one specimen sequenced in a study of blood T cell repertoires in COVID-19. Profiled with immunoSEQ multiplex PCR; TCRdb holds only in-frame clones, not every one. This sample has 130,000 or so clones, with 88% found just once. Sequencing was done on a sample of peripheral blood. The receptor set was obtained from a human donor with COVID-19, enrolled during active disease. The donor label of this sample is uncertain.

This clone has only one observation. The chain links TRBV7-2 to TRBJ2-2; D gene uncertain. Germline V gene data show CDR1 as SGHTA and CDR2 as FQGNSA. This CDR3 has 15 amino acids. V was clipped by 1 base and J by 7 bases, with 13 bases between them. For the CDR3, the DNA is TGTGCCAGCAGCTTAGTCTTGAGCCCGAGCGGGGAGCTGTTTTTT. Residues: CASSLVLSPSGELFF.

The chain is built from TRBV7-2 and TRBJ1-4, with TRBD1 matching 8 bases. Germline V CDR1 and CDR2: SGHTA, FQGNSA. Losses at the gene ends were 3 bases for V and 3 bases for J; bases not matched to a gene: 3. The CDR3 has 15 residues. Written as DNA, the CDR3 is TGTGCCAGCAGCTTGCAGGACAGGGCTAATGAAAAACTGTTTTTT. Translating it yields CASSLQDRANEKLFF.

The chain recombines TRBV11-2 with TRBJ2-7, with a weak D call TRBD1 (6 bases). V was clipped by 4 bases and J by 3 bases, with 19 bases between them. This CDR3 contains 16 residues. Germline V gives CDR1 SGHAT, CDR2 FQNNGV. The CDR3: CASSSIQGFVGYEQYF. CDR3 nucleotide sequence: TGTGCCAGCAGCTCCATACAGGGTTTTGTGGGCTACGAGCAGTACTTC.

V is TRBV14 and J is TRBJ2-1; D is possibly TRBD2 (7 bases). Per germline, CDR1 SGHDN and CDR2 FVKESK. The CDR3 is made up of 15 amino acids. Trimming pared 2 bases from V and 7 bases from J, leaving 15 bases between. The CDR3 region is CASSQRGGRENEQFF. Here the CDR3 DNA reads TGTGCCAGCAGCCAAAGGGGGGGCAGAGAGAATGAGCAGTTCTTC.

The CDR3 loop reads CASSRTDYNSPLHF. The CDR3 DNA is TGTGCCAGCAGCCGGACAGACTATAATTCACCCCTCCACTTT. The V gene is TRBV7-9, the J gene TRBJ1-6; D is possibly TRBD1 (6 bases). This CDR3 is 14 amino acids long. Trimming shortened V by 5 bases and J by 3 bases, and 8 bases separated the two germline ends. Germline-derived CDR1 and CDR2 are SEHNR and FQNEAQ (reference sequence). The full variable domain, rest sourced from reference TRBV7-9 and TRBJ1-6, is DTGVSQNPRHKITKRGQNVTFRCDPISEHNRLYWYRQTLGQGPEFLTYFQNEAQLEKSRLLSDRFSAERPKGSFSTLEIQRTEQGDSAMYLCASSRTDYNSPLHFGNGTRLTVT.

The chain joins TRBV10-3 to TRBJ1-6, with 11 positions matching TRBD1. CDR3 length: 12 residues. After removal of 10 bases from V and 10 bases from J, the junction contained 3 bases not matched to a gene. From germline, CDR1 is ENHRY and CDR2 SYGVKD. CDR3 in amino acids: CATGQGGSPLHF. For the CDR3, the DNA is TGTGCCACGGGACAGGGGGGCTCACCCCTCCACTTT.

The chain employs TRBV12-5 and TRBJ2-5; maybe TRBD2 (6 bases). The CDR3 spans 14 residues. Trimming removed 1 base at V and 1 base at J, with 7 bases between. CDR1 and CDR2 (germline): LGHNT, FRNRAP. CDR3 region: CASGLGRGQETQYF. DNA of the CDR3: TGTGCTAGTGGTTTGGGGCGGGGCCAAGAGACCCAGTACTTC.

The J gene is TRBJ1-3, the V gene TRBV15; D is ambiguous. This CDR3 has 15 amino acids. Germline V gene data show CDR1 as LNHNV and CDR2 as YYDKDF (reference sequence). Trimming left V 1 base short and J 2 bases short, with 9 bases between. CDR3 in amino acids: CATSRVGGPGNTIYF. The DNA of the CDR3 is TGTGCCACCAGCAGAGTGGGAGGACCTGGAAACACCATATATTTT.

This chain uses TRBV3-1 (or the pseudogene TRBV3-2) with TRBJ1-3; the match to TRBD1 covers 7 bases. Germline loops: CDR1 LGHDT, CDR2 YNNKEL (reference sequence). This CDR3 has 17 amino acids. Losses at the gene ends were 7 bases for V and 0 bases for J; bases not matched to a gene: 12. CDR3 protein: CASTGTVRALSGNTIYF. As DNA, the CDR3 is TGTGCCAGCACCGGGACAGTCCGGGCTCTCTCTGGAAACACCATATATTTT.

This sequence joins TRBV29-1 and TRBJ1-2; 7 bases line up with TRBD1. This CDR3 has 14 residues. V lost 6 bases to trimming and J lost 5 bases; unmatched junction nucleotides: 12. CDR1 and CDR2 from the germline V gene are SQVTM and ANQGSEA. The CDR3 bases are TGCAGCGTGAATAACCCCGGGACAGAGTATGGCTACACCTTC. Protein product: CSVNNPGTEYGYTF.

This clone is a singleton in its sample. The rearrangement uses TRBV19 and TRBJ1-2; D might be TRBD1 (6 bases). The CDR3 length is 12 residues. Between the trimmed V and J ends, which lost 7 bases and 8 bases, there was a span of 14 bases. CDR1 and CDR2 (germline): LNHDA, SQIVND (reference sequence). The CDR3 nucleotides read TGTGCCAGTATGTACAGGGACAAAGGCTACACCTTC. This sequence encodes CASMYRDKGYTF. Complete variable domain (other parts from reference TRBV19 and TRBJ1-2): DGGITQSPKYLFRKEGQNVTLSCEQNLNHDAMYWYRQDPGQGLRLIYYSQIVNDFQKGDIAEGYSVSREKKESFPLTVTSAQKNPTAFYLCASMYRDKGYTFGSGTRLTVV.

The CDR3 here is CASSYSSSNQPQHF. CDR3 coding DNA: TGTGCCAGCAGTTACTCCAGTAGCAATCAGCCCCAGCATTTT. V is TRBV6-5 and J is TRBJ1-5; D not resolved. Germline CDR1 and CDR2: MNHEY and SVGAGI. The V gene lost 0 bases and the J gene lost 0 bases, with 3 bases spanning the gap. The CDR3 runs 14 residues.

The V and J genes are TRBV5-1 and TRBJ1-4; D is unresolved. Trimming removed 1 base from V and 3 bases from J, with 13 bases in between. This CDR3 has 16 residues. Germline CDR1 and CDR2: SGHRS and YFSETQ. Here the CDR3 DNA reads TGCGCCAGCAGCTTGCAACAGTTGGATGCTAATGAAAAACTGTTTTTT. Amino acid sequence: CASSLQQLDANEKLFF.

This chain connects TRBV19 to TRBJ1-1, with D possibly being TRBD1 (6 bases). Germline V gene data show CDR1 as LNHDA and CDR2 as SQIVND (reference sequence). The ends were cut back, 10 bases at V and 3 bases at J, with 12 bases in the middle. The CDR3 consists of 12 residues. DNA of the CDR3: TGTGCCATCTACAGGGTGGACACTGAAGCTTTCTTT. This codes for CAIYRVDTEAFF.

The J gene is TRBJ2-7, the V gene TRBV25-1; TRBD2 agrees at 8 bases. CDR1 MGHDK and CDR2 SYGVNS come from the germline V gene. CDR3 length: 13 residues. After removal of 6 bases from V and 0 bases from J, the junction contained 1 base not matched to a gene. The CDR3 DNA sequence: TGTGCCAGCAGCGGGGGGGGCTCCTACGAGCAGTACTTC. Its protein product is CASSGGGSYEQYF.

The V gene is TRBV29-1, the J gene TRBJ2-5, with a weak D call TRBD2 (5 bases). This CDR3 has 11 amino acids. Germline V gene data show CDR1 as SQVTM and CDR2 as ANQGSEA. In DNA, the CDR3 is TGCGCTAGCAGGTTCCAAGAGACCCAGTACTTC. Translating gives CASRFQETQYF.